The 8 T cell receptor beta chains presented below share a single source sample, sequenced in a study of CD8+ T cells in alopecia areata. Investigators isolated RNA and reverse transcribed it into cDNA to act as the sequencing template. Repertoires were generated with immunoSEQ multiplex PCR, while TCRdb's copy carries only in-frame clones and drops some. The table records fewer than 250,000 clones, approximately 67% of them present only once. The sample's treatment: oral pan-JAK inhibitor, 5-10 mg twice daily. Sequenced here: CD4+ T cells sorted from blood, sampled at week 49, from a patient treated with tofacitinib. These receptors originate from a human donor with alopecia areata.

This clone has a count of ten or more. CDR3 coding DNA: TGCGCCAGCAGCCAAGGGGAGCAAAATGAAAAACTGTTTTTT. Protein product: CASSQGEQNEKLFF. The V and J genes are TRBV4-3 and TRBJ1-4; D not resolved. The CDR3 is 14 residues long. Trimming took off 1 base at V and 5 bases at J, with 8 bases between the two ends. Germline CDR1 reads LGHNA; CDR2 reads YSLEER.

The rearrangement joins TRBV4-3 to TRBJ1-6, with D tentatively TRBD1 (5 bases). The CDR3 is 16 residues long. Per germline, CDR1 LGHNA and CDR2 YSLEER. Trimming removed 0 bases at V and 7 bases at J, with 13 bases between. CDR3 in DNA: TGCGCCAGCAGCCAAGATCTACCAGGGTGGAATTCACCCCTCCACTTT. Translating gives CASSQDLPGWNSPLHF.

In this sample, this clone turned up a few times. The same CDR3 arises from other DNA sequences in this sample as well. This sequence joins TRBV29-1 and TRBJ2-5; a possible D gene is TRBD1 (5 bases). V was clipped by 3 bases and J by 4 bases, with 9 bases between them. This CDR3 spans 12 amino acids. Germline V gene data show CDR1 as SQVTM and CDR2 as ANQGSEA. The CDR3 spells CSVDQGGETQYF. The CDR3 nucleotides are TGCAGCGTTGACCAGGGTGGAGAGACCCAGTACTTC.

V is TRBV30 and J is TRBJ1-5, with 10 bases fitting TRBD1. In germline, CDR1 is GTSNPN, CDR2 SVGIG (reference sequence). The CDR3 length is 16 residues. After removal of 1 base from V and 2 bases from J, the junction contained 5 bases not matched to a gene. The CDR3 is CAWSDTGTGGNQPQHF. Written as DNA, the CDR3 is TGTGCCTGGAGTGACACCGGGACAGGGGGCAATCAGCCCCAGCATTTT.

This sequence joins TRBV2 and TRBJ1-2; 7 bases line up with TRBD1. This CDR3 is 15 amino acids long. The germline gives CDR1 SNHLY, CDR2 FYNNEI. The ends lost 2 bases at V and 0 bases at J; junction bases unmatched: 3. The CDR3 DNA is TGTGCCAGCAGTGAAAGGCAGGGGGCTAACTATGGCTACACCTTC. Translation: CASSERQGANYGYTF.

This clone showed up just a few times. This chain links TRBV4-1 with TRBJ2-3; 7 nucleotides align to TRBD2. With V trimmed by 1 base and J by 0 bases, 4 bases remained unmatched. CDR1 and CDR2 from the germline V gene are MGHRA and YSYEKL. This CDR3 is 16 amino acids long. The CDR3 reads CASSQVTGGSTDTQYF. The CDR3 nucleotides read TGCGCCAGCAGCCAAGTTACGGGGGGAAGCACAGATACGCAGTATTTT.

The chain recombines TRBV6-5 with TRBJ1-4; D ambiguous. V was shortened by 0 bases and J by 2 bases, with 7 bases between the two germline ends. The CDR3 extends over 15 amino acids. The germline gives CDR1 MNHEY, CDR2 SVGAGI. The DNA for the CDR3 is TGTGCCAGCAGTTACTCAGGGCATACTAATGAAAAACTGTTTTTT. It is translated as CASSYSGHTNEKLFF.

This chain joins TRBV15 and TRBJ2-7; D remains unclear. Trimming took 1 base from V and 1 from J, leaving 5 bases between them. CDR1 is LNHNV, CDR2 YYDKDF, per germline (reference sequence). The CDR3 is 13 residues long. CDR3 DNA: TGTGCCACCAGCAGAGCACCGTCCTACGAGCAGTACTTC. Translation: CATSRAPSYEQYF.